The rows below give T cell receptor beta chains drawn from one sample of a study of blood T cell repertoires in COVID-19. Profiled with immunoSEQ multiplex PCR; TCRdb holds only in-frame clones, not every one. This table holds approximately 270,000 clones, about 90% found once. Sequencing was performed on PBMCs or T cells enriched from blood (not recorded which). Receptors were obtained from a woman in her sixties or seventies who had recovered from COVID-19. The CDR3 runs from the conserved cysteine through the conserved F or W. Fields, in order: J gene, V gene, clone size, D gene, CDR3 protein, CDR3 DNA. A D gene is named only where the DNA matches it firmly. Clone sizes are given selectively: once, few, many, or a class where the clone is expanded.

J: TRBJ1-6; V: TRBV7-2; size: -; D: -; CDR3: CASSPGGAPLHF; DNA: TGTGCCAGCAGCCCGGGGGGGGCACCCCTCCACTTT
J: TRBJ1-6; V: TRBV3-1/TRBV3-2; size: -; D: -; CDR3: CASSQTFTGGGSPLHF; DNA: TGTGCCAGCAGCCAAACATTCACGGGGGGAGGTTCACCCCTCCACTTT
J: TRBJ1-2; V: TRBV19; size: -; D: TRBD1; CDR3: CASNDRAVGYTF; DNA: TGTGCCAGTAACGACAGGGCGGTTGGCTACACCTTC
J: TRBJ2-3; V: TRBV15; size: -; D: -; CDR3: CATSRSRDIGTDTQYF; DNA: TGTGCCACCAGCAGATCCCGGGACATTGGCACAGATACGCAGTATTTT
J: TRBJ1-2; V: TRBV5-1; size: -; D: -; CDR3: CASSPPSNYGYTF; DNA: TGCGCCAGCAGCCCCCCGTCTAACTATGGCTACACCTTC
J: TRBJ2-2; V: TRBV24-1; size: -; D: -; CDR3: CATSDLAQGTGELFF; DNA: TGTGCCACCAGTGATTTGGCCCAGGGCACCGGGGAGCTGTTTTTT
J: TRBJ2-1; V: TRBV5-1; size: many; D: TRBD2; CDR3: CASSPSGNNEQFF; DNA: TGCGCCAGCAGCCCTAGCGGAAACAATGAGCAGTTCTTC
J: TRBJ1-3; V: TRBV9; size: once; D: -; CDR3: CASSGGAGNTIYF; DNA: TGTGCCAGCAGCGGGGGAGCTGGAAACACCATATATTTT
J: TRBJ2-4; V: TRBV18; size: -; D: TRBD2; CDR3: CASSPPGLAAKNIQYF; DNA: TGTGCCAGCTCACCACCGGGACTAGCGGCCAAAAACATTCAGTACTTC
J: TRBJ2-7; V: TRBV10-1; size: -; D: -; CDR3: CASSAGGFSYEQYF; DNA: TGCGCCAGCAGTGCGGGTGGATTCTCCTACGAGCAGTACTTC
J: TRBJ1-5; V: TRBV2; size: -; D: TRBD1; CDR3: CASTRGENQPQHF; DNA: TGTGCCTCCACCAGGGGGGAAAATCAGCCCCAGCATTTT